These T cell receptor beta chains were read from a single sample in a study of blood T cell repertoires in COVID-19. Clones were sequenced by immunoSEQ multiplex PCR, and TCRdb holds only the in-frame ones, with some missing. The table includes some 70,000 clones, over 75% detected once. The material sequenced was peripheral blood. Source of these receptors: a man of 80 years or more with acute or convalescent COVID-19. The CDR3 runs from the conserved cysteine through the conserved F or W. Each record gives: J gene, clone size, D gene, V gene, CDR3 protein, CDR3 DNA. The D gene is left open where the match is weak. Size tells how often a clone was seen (once, few, many) or the class of an expanded clone, and some rows leave it out.

j_gene: TRBJ2-5; abundance: -; d_gene: TRBD2; v_gene: TRBV5-5; CDR3aa: CASSPGLAGGETQYF; CDR3nt: TGTGCCAGCAGCCCTGGACTAGCGGGAGGAGAGACCCAGTACTTC
j_gene: TRBJ1-2; abundance: -; d_gene: TRBD1; v_gene: TRBV28; CDR3aa: CASRAAGTGVRNYGYTF; CDR3nt: TGTGCCAGCAGAGCTGCCGGGACAGGGGTGAGAAACTATGGCTACACCTTC
j_gene: TRBJ2-5; abundance: -; d_gene: -; v_gene: TRBV28; CDR3aa: CASSPPGVGETQYF; CDR3nt: TGTGCCAGCAGCCCCCCCGGGGTAGGAGAGACCCAGTACTTC
j_gene: TRBJ1-1; abundance: -; d_gene: TRBD1; v_gene: TRBV18; CDR3aa: CASSGTGRTEAFF; CDR3nt: TGTGCCAGCTCAGGGACAGGGAGGACTGAAGCTTTCTTT
j_gene: TRBJ1-1; abundance: -; d_gene: -; v_gene: TRBV25-1; CDR3aa: CASSDRPGTEAFF; CDR3nt: TGTGCCAGCAGTGACAGGCCGGGGACTGAAGCTTTCTTT
j_gene: TRBJ1-5; abundance: -; d_gene: -; v_gene: TRBV29-1; CDR3aa: CSVGGNNQPQHF; CDR3nt: TGCAGCGTTGGCGGGAACAATCAGCCCCAGCATTTT
j_gene: TRBJ2-1; abundance: -; d_gene: TRBD2; v_gene: TRBV27; CDR3aa: CASSPRTMAGGRYNEQFF; CDR3nt: TGTGCCAGCAGTCCAAGGACTATGGCGGGAGGGCGGTACAATGAGCAGTTCTTC
j_gene: TRBJ1-3; abundance: once; d_gene: TRBD1; v_gene: TRBV7-9; CDR3aa: CASSSQFNRGAGNTIYF; CDR3nt: TGTGCCAGCAGCTCGCAATTCAACAGGGGGGCTGGAAACACCATATATTTT
j_gene: TRBJ1-1; abundance: -; d_gene: -; v_gene: TRBV6-5; CDR3aa: CASRLQVETNTEAFF; CDR3nt: TGTGCCAGCAGGCTCCAGGTAGAGACGAACACTGAAGCTTTCTTT
j_gene: TRBJ1-1; abundance: -; d_gene: -; v_gene: TRBV6-5; CDR3aa: CASRPGEMNTEAFF; CDR3nt: TGTGCCAGCAGGCCAGGGGAAATGAACACTGAAGCTTTCTTT
j_gene: TRBJ2-1; abundance: -; d_gene: TRBD2; v_gene: TRBV20-1; CDR3aa: CSASWGSGSRDNEQFF; CDR3nt: TGCAGTGCTAGTTGGGGCAGCGGGAGCAGGGACAATGAGCAGTTCTTC
j_gene: TRBJ1-5; abundance: -; d_gene: -; v_gene: TRBV6-1; CDR3aa: CASSEGGVGNQPQHF; CDR3nt: TGTGCCAGCAGTGAGGGGGGGGTTGGCAATCAGCCCCAGCATTTT
j_gene: TRBJ1-1; abundance: once; d_gene: TRBD1; v_gene: TRBV7-9; CDR3aa: CASNPPGGVLEAFF; CDR3nt: TGTGCCAGCAACCCCCCAGGGGGCGTTCTTGAAGCTTTCTTT
j_gene: TRBJ1-2; abundance: -; d_gene: -; v_gene: TRBV3-1/TRBV3-2; CDR3aa: CASSYTGSRGYGYTF; CDR3nt: TGTGCCAGCAGCTACACAGGGAGTAGGGGATATGGCTACACCTTC
j_gene: TRBJ1-2; abundance: -; d_gene: TRBD1; v_gene: TRBV5-1; CDR3aa: CASSQGQGAFNGYTF; CDR3nt: TGCGCCAGCAGCCAGGGACAGGGGGCGTTCAATGGCTACACCTTC
j_gene: TRBJ2-2; abundance: -; d_gene: -; v_gene: TRBV9; CDR3aa: CASSVVPSGNTGELFF; CDR3nt: TGTGCCAGCAGCGTAGTACCGAGCGGGAACACCGGGGAGCTGTTTTTT
j_gene: TRBJ1-2; abundance: -; d_gene: TRBD1; v_gene: TRBV5-8; CDR3aa: CASSRGTGPYGYTF; CDR3nt: TGTGCCAGCAGCCGGGGGACAGGACCTTATGGCTACACCTTC
j_gene: TRBJ2-7; abundance: -; d_gene: TRBD1; v_gene: TRBV28; CDR3aa: CASSSTGGPYEQYF; CDR3nt: TGTGCCAGCAGTTCGACAGGGGGACCCTACGAGCAGTACTTC
j_gene: TRBJ1-2; abundance: once; d_gene: -; v_gene: TRBV3-1/TRBV3-2; CDR3aa: CASSLRVGGYTF; CDR3nt: TGTGCCAGCAGCCTTCGTGTCGGGGGCTACACCTTC
j_gene: TRBJ1-5; abundance: few; d_gene: -; v_gene: TRBV24-1; CDR3aa: CATSSGTSSVAQHF; CDR3nt: TGTGCCACCAGTTCGGGGACATCCAGCGTAGCCCAGCATTTT
j_gene: TRBJ2-1; abundance: -; d_gene: TRBD2; v_gene: TRBV24-1; CDR3aa: CATSVGTSGDNEQFF; CDR3nt: TGTGCCACCAGTGTCGGGACTAGCGGGGACAATGAGCAGTTCTTC
j_gene: TRBJ1-5; abundance: -; d_gene: -; v_gene: TRBV19; CDR3aa: CASRGDHRDPGAQHF; CDR3nt: TGTGCCAGTAGGGGGGATCACAGGGACCCCGGGGCCCAGCATTTT
j_gene: TRBJ2-2; abundance: -; d_gene: -; v_gene: TRBV4-2; CDR3aa: CASSQRGDRNTGELFF; CDR3nt: TGTGCCAGCAGCCAAAGGGGGGACAGGAACACCGGGGAGCTGTTTTTT
j_gene: TRBJ2-1; abundance: -; d_gene: TRBD2; v_gene: TRBV7-2; CDR3aa: CASSGLGEGEQFF; CDR3nt: TGTGCCAGCAGCGGCCTAGGGGAGGGAGAGCAGTTCTTC
j_gene: TRBJ2-1; abundance: -; d_gene: -; v_gene: TRBV19; CDR3aa: CASSRAGFSYNEQFF; CDR3nt: TGTGCCAGTAGTCGAGCGGGTTTCTCCTACAATGAGCAGTTCTTC
j_gene: TRBJ1-1; abundance: -; d_gene: TRBD1; v_gene: TRBV15; CDR3aa: CATSSEGAAEAFF; CDR3nt: TGTGCCACCAGCAGTGAGGGGGCCGCCGAAGCTTTCTTT
j_gene: TRBJ1-6; abundance: -; d_gene: -; v_gene: TRBV28; CDR3aa: CASSSIGGSYNSPLHF; CDR3nt: TGTGCCAGCAGTTCGATAGGGGGCTCCTATAATTCACCCCTCCACTTT
j_gene: TRBJ1-3; abundance: -; d_gene: -; v_gene: TRBV19; CDR3aa: CASSIQSGNTIYF; CDR3nt: TGTGCCAGTAGTATCCAATCTGGAAACACCATATATTTT
j_gene: TRBJ2-7; abundance: -; d_gene: TRBD1; v_gene: TRBV6-2/TRBV6-3; CDR3aa: CASSYFANRDRGRPSF; CDR3nt: TGTGCCAGCAGTTACTTCGCGAACCGGGACAGGGGCCGCCCAAGCTTC
j_gene: TRBJ2-5; abundance: few; d_gene: TRBD2; v_gene: TRBV9; CDR3aa: CASSALLAAQETQYF; CDR3nt: TGTGCCAGCAGCGCTCTACTAGCGGCCCAAGAGACCCAGTACTTC
j_gene: TRBJ2-3; abundance: -; d_gene: TRBD2; v_gene: TRBV15; CDR3aa: CATRAGGLGTDTQYF; CDR3nt: TGTGCCACCAGGGCGGGGGGGTTAGGGACAGATACGCAGTATTTT
j_gene: TRBJ2-7; abundance: -; d_gene: -; v_gene: TRBV6-5; CDR3aa: CASGRTVFYEQYF; CDR3nt: TGTGCCAGCGGTCGGACTGTGTTTTACGAGCAGTACTTC
j_gene: TRBJ2-1; abundance: -; d_gene: TRBD2; v_gene: TRBV5-8; CDR3aa: CASSLLAGVDYNEQFF; CDR3nt: TGTGCCAGCAGCCTACTAGCGGGAGTTGACTACAATGAGCAGTTCTTC
j_gene: TRBJ1-3; abundance: -; d_gene: TRBD1; v_gene: TRBV7-2; CDR3aa: CASSLDPGQGARNTIYF; CDR3nt: TGTGCCAGCAGCTTAGATCCGGGACAGGGGGCGCGGAACACCATATATTTT
j_gene: TRBJ2-2; abundance: -; d_gene: -; v_gene: TRBV19; CDR3aa: CASSIDRVPGELFF; CDR3nt: TGTGCCAGTAGTATAGATCGCGTGCCCGGGGAGCTGTTTTTT
j_gene: TRBJ1-2; abundance: few; d_gene: -; v_gene: TRBV9; CDR3aa: CASSVDGNYGYTF; CDR3nt: TGTGCCAGCAGCGTAGACGGGAACTATGGCTACACCTTC
j_gene: TRBJ2-6; abundance: -; d_gene: -; v_gene: TRBV10-3; CDR3aa: CAISGGSASSGANVLTF; CDR3nt: TGTGCCATCAGTGGGGGCAGCGCGAGCTCTGGGGCCAACGTCCTGACTTTC
j_gene: TRBJ1-3; abundance: -; d_gene: -; v_gene: TRBV7-6; CDR3aa: CASSLAAGFGNTIYF; CDR3nt: TGTGCCAGCAGCTTAGCAGCCGGGTTCGGAAACACCATATATTTT
j_gene: TRBJ2-3; abundance: -; d_gene: -; v_gene: TRBV11-3; CDR3aa: CASTSVGSGIGTQYF; CDR3nt: TGTGCCAGCACCTCTGTAGGTAGCGGTATTGGTACGCAGTATTTT
j_gene: TRBJ1-5; abundance: -; d_gene: TRBD1; v_gene: TRBV7-9; CDR3aa: CASSQDRGGIGNQPQHF; CDR3nt: TGTGCCAGCAGCCAAGACAGGGGCGGCATTGGGAATCAGCCCCAGCATTTT
j_gene: TRBJ1-5; abundance: -; d_gene: -; v_gene: TRBV6-5; CDR3aa: CASSYSRGGGNQPQHF; CDR3nt: TGTGCCAGCAGTTACTCGCGGGGGGGCGGCAATCAGCCCCAGCATTTT
j_gene: TRBJ1-4; abundance: -; d_gene: TRBD1; v_gene: TRBV5-1; CDR3aa: CASSVGQGVTNEKLFF; CDR3nt: TGCGCCAGCAGCGTGGGACAGGGGGTAACTAATGAAAAACTGTTTTTT
j_gene: TRBJ2-7; abundance: once; d_gene: -; v_gene: TRBV5-1; CDR3aa: CASSWTASYEQYF; CDR3nt: TGCGCCAGCAGCTGGACAGCCTCCTACGAGCAGTACTTC
j_gene: TRBJ1-1; abundance: few; d_gene: -; v_gene: TRBV19; CDR3aa: CASSRDTLVDFGGAFF; CDR3nt: TGTGCCAGTAGTAGGGACACTCTCGTCGATTTCGGAGGAGCTTTCTTT
j_gene: TRBJ2-5; abundance: once; d_gene: -; v_gene: TRBV5-1; CDR3aa: CASSTSHQETQYF; CDR3nt: TGCGCCAGCAGCACTAGCCACCAAGAGACCCAGTACTTC
j_gene: TRBJ2-7; abundance: -; d_gene: -; v_gene: TRBV19; CDR3aa: CASSIGSGSSHEQYF; CDR3nt: TGTGCCAGTAGTATAGGTTCCGGGAGTAGCCACGAGCAGTACTTC
j_gene: TRBJ1-1; abundance: -; d_gene: -; v_gene: TRBV29-1; CDR3aa: CSVRGGEAFF; CDR3nt: TGCAGCGTTCGGGGTGGTGAAGCTTTCTTT
j_gene: TRBJ2-3; abundance: -; d_gene: TRBD2; v_gene: TRBV9; CDR3aa: CASSVGGRAGTDTQYF; CDR3nt: TGTGCCAGCAGCGTAGGTGGGAGGGCCGGAACAGATACGCAGTATTTT
j_gene: TRBJ1-5; abundance: -; d_gene: TRBD1; v_gene: TRBV2; CDR3aa: CASRGQRMLLSNQPQHF; CDR3nt: TGTGCCAGCAGGGGACAGAGGATGTTGCTTAGCAATCAGCCCCAGCATTTT
j_gene: TRBJ1-2; abundance: once; d_gene: TRBD1; v_gene: TRBV4-2; CDR3aa: CASSQVTGDNTYGYTF; CDR3nt: TGTGCCAGCAGCCAAGTCACAGGGGATAATACCTATGGCTACACCTTC
j_gene: TRBJ1-3; abundance: -; d_gene: -; v_gene: TRBV9; CDR3aa: CASSVGFAGLSGNTIYF; CDR3nt: TGTGCCAGCAGCGTAGGTTTCGCCGGACTTTCTGGAAACACCATATATTTT
j_gene: TRBJ1-6; abundance: -; d_gene: -; v_gene: TRBV15; CDR3aa: CATSREPREPLHF; CDR3nt: TGTGCCACCAGCAGAGAACCCCGGGAGCCCCTCCACTTT